This T cell receptor beta chain emerged from a study of blood T cell repertoires in COVID-19. Study-wide context: PBMCs, B-cell-depleted T cells, or T cells were the source of the cDNA or gDNA that made up the material.

The CDR3 runs 16 residues. Germline lookup yields CDR1 MNHEY and CDR2 SMNVEV (reference sequence). The J segment lost 7 bases and the V segment lost 6 bases, leaving 12 bases of the junction unmatched. Clones were read by immunoSEQ multiplex PCR, and TCRdb kept only the in-frame ones, dropping some. This sample carries around 84,000 clones, around 86% of them seen once, and the ten largest clones take approximately 8.1%. Sequenced: peripheral blood. The chain employs TRBV27 and TRBJ1-6; 7 bases agree with TRBD1. The sequence was obtained from an elderly man with active or convalescent COVID-19. The CDR3 is CASRRTLDRANSPLHF. CDR3 DNA: TGTGCCAGCAGACGAACCCTCGACAGGGCGAATTCACCCCTCCACTTT.